Presented here are 21 T cell receptor beta chains from one specimen sequenced in a study of T cell repertoires in cytomegalovirus infection. Via MiXCR, TCRdb re-called the reads, giving one row per CDR3 protein. This table holds fewer than 200,000 distinct CDR3 sequences, approximately 14% found once. Sequenced material: PBMCs. The origin of the receptors is a human donor in good health (CMV status not recorded). Some clones in this sample may be carry-over from other donors' samples.

Many counts were recorded for this clonotype. The chain links TRBV4-1 to TRBJ2-2, with D possibly TRBD2 on 6 matching bases. Trimming stripped 0 bases from V and 0 bases from J, with 14 bases between. This CDR3 is built from 18 residues. The germline gives CDR1 MGHRA, CDR2 YSYEKL. CDR3: CASSQDPGGVANTGELFF. CDR3 in DNA: TGCGCCAGCAGCCAAGATCCCGGAGGGGTGGCGAACACCGGGGAGCTGTTTTTT.

This clonotype was recorded at least ten times. The chain couples TRBV2 to TRBJ1-1; 8 positions match TRBD1. The CDR3 has 15 residues. Germline V CDR1 and CDR2: SNHLY, FYNNEI. Trimming removed 4 bases from V and 5 bases from J; junction bases left unmatched: 9. CDR3 nucleotide sequence: TGTGCCAGCAGTGGCCGGACAGGGATAAGGACTGAAGCTTTCTTT. Translation gives CASSGRTGIRTEAFF.

This clonotype turned up a few times. This sequence joins TRBV2 and TRBJ1-5; 7 positions agree with TRBD1. CDR3 size: 15 residues. The V gene's germline CDR1 is SNHLY and CDR2 FYNNEI. V was pared by 4 bases and J by 3 bases, with 6 bases of the junction left unmatched. CDR3 in amino acids: CASSANTGDNQPQHF. The CDR3 DNA follows: TGTGCCAGCAGTGCAAACACAGGGGACAATCAGCCCCAGCATTTT.

Regarding this clonotype: Its ends do not fully match the called genes, so a read error is possible. J is TRBJ2-7 and V is TRBV7-6; 10 bases match TRBD2. The CDR3 extends over 15 amino acids. In germline, CDR1 is SGHVS, CDR2 FNYEAQ. The CDR3 DNA is TGTGCCAGCAGCGTAGCTAGCGGGAGCTCCTACGAGCAGTACTTC. It is translated as CASSVASGSSYEQYF.

This chain uses TRBV29-1 with TRBJ2-1; the D gene is possibly TRBD1 (5 bases). Trimming shortened V by 5 bases and J by 8 bases, and 10 bases separated the two germline ends. Germline CDR1 reads SQVTM; CDR2 reads ANQGSEA. CDR3 length: 11 residues. Written as DNA, the CDR3 is TGCAGCGTTTCCAGGGTGCATGAGCAGTTCTTC. It specifies CSVSRVHEQFF.

J is TRBJ2-1 and V is TRBV6-1; D remains unclear. Trimming removed 5 bases at V and 3 bases at J, with 14 bases between. In germline, CDR1 is MNHNS, CDR2 SASEGT. The CDR3 is 15 residues long. The CDR3 is CASSPDSSNYNEQFF. The CDR3 coding sequence is TGTGCCAGCAGTCCTGACTCCTCGAACTACAATGAGCAGTTCTTC.

This clonotype was seen repeatedly, ten times or more. V gene TRBV5-1 combines with J gene TRBJ1-1; D unclear. Germline loops: CDR1 SGHRS, CDR2 YFSETQ. V was pared by 0 bases and J by 1 base, with 10 bases between. The CDR3 extends over 15 amino acids. This CDR3 reads CASSLGRKRNTEAFF. The CDR3 nucleotides are TGCGCCAGCAGCTTGGGACGTAAGAGGAACACTGAAGCTTTCTTT.

This clonotype was counted between two and nine times. The gene calls are TRBV6-2 or TRBV6-3 and TRBJ2-6; unclear D gene. Germline CDR1 MNHEY, CDR2 SVGEGT. CDR3 length: 14 residues. The V end lost 2 bases, the J end lost 12 bases, and 14 bases lay between the germline ends. CDR3 DNA: TGTGCCAGCAGTTACAGAGTCGACCCCACCGTCCTGACTTTC. This codes for CASSYRVDPTVLTF.

V usage is TRBV11-1 and J usage is TRBJ2-6; 9 positions agree with TRBD1. The germline gives CDR1 SGHAT, CDR2 FQDESV (reference sequence). The CDR3 spans 19 residues. V lost 4 bases and J lost 2; bases outside the gene matches: 12. The DNA of the CDR3 is TGTGCCAGCAGCTCCTTCGGACAGGGGCCCCGGGCTGGGGCCAACGTCCTGACTTTC. Protein product: CASSSFGQGPRAGANVLTF.

This clonotype was found a few times. The gene calls are TRBV25-1 and TRBJ2-3; 8 nucleotides line up with TRBD1. The length of the CDR3 is 15 residues. J was trimmed by 1 base and V by 3 bases; bases with no gene match: 3. Germline CDR1 MGHDK, CDR2 SYGVNS. The CDR3 loop reads CASSEAGGGTDTQYF. Written as DNA, the CDR3 is TGTGCCAGCAGTGAGGCAGGGGGCGGCACAGATACGCAGTATTTT.

A few counts support this clonotype. This chain uses TRBV29-1 with TRBJ1-4, with TRBD1 as a possible D gene (5 bases). V lost 3 bases to trimming and J lost 0 bases, with 14 bases between them. Germline V gene data show CDR1 as SQVTM and CDR2 as ANQGSEA. This CDR3 comprises 16 residues. DNA for the CDR3: TGCAGCGTTGACGGGGGGACTGAAGCAACTAATGAAAAACTGTTTTTT. Translating it yields CSVDGGTEATNEKLFF. Variable domain in full (rest from reference TRBV29-1 and TRBJ1-4): SAVISQKPSRDICQRGTSLTIQCQVDSQVTMMFWYRQQPGQSLTLIATANQGSEATYESGFVIDKFPISRPNLTFSTLTVSNMSPEDSSIYLCSVDGGTEATNEKLFFGSGTQLSVL.

This clonotype was seen repeatedly, ten times or more. The chain couples TRBV7-2 to TRBJ2-1, with D perhaps TRBD2 (5 bases). Trimming shortened V by 1 base and J by 1 base, and 14 bases separated the two germline ends. Germline V lookup: CDR1 SGHTA, CDR2 FQGNSA. CDR3 length: 17 residues. In DNA, the CDR3 is TGTGCCAGCAGCTTAGGTCGGGGTGCGAGTTCCTACAATGAGCAGTTCTTC. It is translated as CASSLGRGASSYNEQFF.

This clonotype was counted a few times. The chain combines TRBV11-2 with TRBJ1-1, with unresolved D. This CDR3 spans 14 amino acids. CDR1 SGHAT and CDR2 FQNNGV come from the germline V gene. V lost 3 bases, J lost 5 bases, and 13 bases lay in between. CDR3 amino acids: CASSFVFGGTEAFF. CDR3 in DNA: TGTGCCAGCAGCTTCGTTTTCGGAGGGACTGAAGCTTTCTTT. Full variable domain (remainder filled in from reference TRBV11-2 and TRBJ1-1): EAGVAQSPRYKIIEKRQSVAFWCNPISGHATLYWYQQILGQGPKLLIQFQNNGVVDDSQLPKDRFSAERLKGVDSTLKIQPAKLEDSAVYLCASSFVFGGTEAFFGQGTRLTVV.

This clonotype was detected only a few times. The gene calls are TRBV29-1 and TRBJ2-1, with 9 nucleotides matching TRBD1. V was pared by 4 bases and J by 11 bases, with 6 bases of the junction left unmatched. This CDR3 contains 12 residues. CDR1 and CDR2 (germline): SQVTM, ANQGSEA. The CDR3 DNA is TGCAGCGTTGGGGGGGACAGGGACCAGCAGTTCTTC. Translated: CSVGGDRDQQFF.

This clonotype was observed many times. The chain carries TRBV28 and TRBJ2-5, with a weak D call TRBD2 (5 bases). The last part of the DNA fits TRBJ2-3 better; the J call may be wrong. The CDR3 has 11 residues. Germline CDR1 MDHEN, CDR2 SYDVKM. CDR3 coding DNA: TGTGCCAGCAGCTCCCGGGAAACGCAGTATTTT. This sequence encodes CASSSRETQYF.

This clonotype has ten or more counts. The J gene is TRBJ1-3, the V gene TRBV12-3 or TRBV12-4; 7 bases map to TRBD1. V shed 5 bases and J 3 bases; nucleotides not matched to a gene: 4. The length of the CDR3 is 14 residues. This CDR3 is CASSPRQGGNTIYF. The DNA for the CDR3 is TGTGCCAGCAGTCCCCGACAGGGTGGAAACACCATATATTTT.

The J gene is TRBJ1-2, the V gene TRBV19; no clear D. Trimming removed 5 bases at V and 2 bases at J, with 12 bases between. The CDR3 spans 14 residues. Per the germline V gene, CDR1 is LNHDA and CDR2 is SQIVND (reference sequence). The CDR3 DNA reads TGTGCCAGTAGTCCGACAAGGAGAAACTATGGCTACACCTTC. It translates to CASSPTRRNYGYTF.

This clonotype was counted ten times or more. The rearrangement joins TRBV5-6 to TRBJ1-5; 9 bases are shared with TRBD1. Per germline, CDR1 SGHDT and CDR2 YYEEEE. V shed 0 bases and J 4 bases; nucleotides not matched to a gene: 2. The CDR3 is 15 residues long. The DNA of the CDR3 is TGTGCCAGCAGCTTGGAGGGGACAGGGAATCAGCCCCAGCATTTT. Protein: CASSLEGTGNQPQHF. The entire variable domain, with the rest obtained from reference TRBV5-6 and TRBJ1-5, is as follows: DAGVTQSPTHLIKTRGQQVTLRCSPKSGHDTVSWYQQALGQGPQFIFQYYEEEERQRGNFPDRFSGHQFPNYSSELNVNALLLGDSALYLCASSLEGTGNQPQHFGDGTRLSIL.

In its sample, this clonotype was seen many times. The chain recombines TRBV27 with TRBJ1-1; the D gene is possibly TRBD1 (6 bases). Trimming cost V 0 bases and J 4 bases, with 9 bases left between them. The CDR3 spans 14 residues. The germline CDR1 and CDR2 sequences are MNHEY and SMNVEV (reference sequence). This chain's CDR3 is CASSLSGGPTEAFF. The CDR3 nucleotides read TGTGCCAGCAGTTTATCCGGGGGGCCCACTGAAGCTTTCTTT.

This clonotype was detected ten times or more. The rearrangement uses TRBV7-8 and TRBJ2-1; 8 bases agree with TRBD2. The CDR3 length is 16 residues. The trim removed 0 bases at V and 6 bases at J, leaving 7 bases unmatched. Germline-derived CDR1 and CDR2 are SGHVS and FQNEAQ. In DNA, the CDR3 is TGTGCCAGCAGCTTAGCCGGCGGGAGGAAGGGCAATGAGCAGTTCTTC. Amino acids: CASSLAGGRKGNEQFF.

This clonotype was recorded many times. The V gene is TRBV7-9, the J gene TRBJ2-7, with D perhaps matching TRBD2 (5 bases). Trimming took 5 bases from V and 3 from J, leaving 17 bases between them. Germline CDR1 SEHNR, CDR2 FQNEAQ (reference sequence). There are 15 residues in the CDR3. Written as DNA, the CDR3 is TGTGCCAGCAGCACCCGACTATCCCCCCTCTACGAGCAGTACTTC. It translates to CASSTRLSPLYEQYF. The full variable domain, with the rest looked up from reference TRBV7-9 and TRBJ2-7, is DTGVSQNPRHKITKRGQNVTFRCDPISEHNRLYWYRQTLGQGPEFLTYFQNEAQLEKSRLLSDRFSAERPKGSFSTLEIQRTEQGDSAMYLCASSTRLSPLYEQYFGPGTRLTVT.